A selection of T cell receptor beta chains follows, all from one sample in a study of blood T cell repertoires in COVID-19. Generated by immunoSEQ multiplex PCR, the TCRdb table keeps only in-frame clones and is missing some. The profile covers 26,000 or so clones, with about 90% appearing a single time and 2% to 3% taken by the ten largest. The sequencing input was peripheral blood. These receptors originate from a human donor in a cohort sampled during active COVID-19. The CDR3 runs from the conserved cysteine through the conserved F or W. D genes are given only for firm matches. Size is stated for part of the rows, as once, few or many counts, or as a class when the clone is expanded.

v_call	clone_size	j_call	d_call	cdr3_nt	cdr3_aa
TRBV19	-	TRBJ1-1	TRBD1	TGTGCCAGTAGTATAGATCGGACGGGTAACAGGGGTAGTGAAGCTTTCTTT	CASSIDRTGNRGSEAFF
TRBV3-1/TRBV3-2	-	TRBJ2-5	TRBD2	TGTGCCAGCAGCCCCCATATAAGCGGGGGGGCCATGGAGACCCAGTACTTC	CASSPHISGGAMETQYF
TRBV5-4	-	TRBJ1-1	-	TGTGCCAGCAGGCCCCATTCGATAGACACTGAAGCTTTCTTT	CASRPHSIDTEAFF
TRBV27	-	TRBJ1-2	-	TGTGCCAGCAGGCCCCACGATGGGGGCGTCTATGGCTACACCTTC	CASRPHDGGVYGYTF
TRBV4-1	-	TRBJ2-2	-	TGCGCCAGCAGCCGTAGTTCCACCGGGGAGCTGTTTTTT	CASSRSSTGELFF
TRBV9	-	TRBJ1-2	TRBD1	TGTGCCAGCAGCGCCGGACAGGATAGGGGCTACACCTTC	CASSAGQDRGYTF
TRBV3-1/TRBV3-2	-	TRBJ2-3	-	TGTGCCAGCAGCCAAGACCCGGGTGGGACAGATACGCAGTATTTT	CASSQDPGGTDTQYF
TRBV6-5	-	TRBJ2-2	-	TGTGCCAGCAGTTCTTGGGCCTCGGGGACCGGGGAGCTGTTTTTT	CASSSWASGTGELFF
TRBV30	-	TRBJ2-5	TRBD2	TGTGCCTGGAGTCTCCGGCCCGGGACTAGCGGGGGGCTACTCCAAGAGACCCAGTACTTC	CAWSLRPGTSGGLLQETQYF
TRBV6-5	once	TRBJ2-7	-	TGTGCCAGCCGGACAAGAGGTCTCAACGAGCAGTACTTC	CASRTRGLNEQYF
TRBV28	-	TRBJ1-1	-	TGTGCCAGCTACTCTACAGGGCTGAACACTGAAGCTTTCTTT	CASYSTGLNTEAFF
TRBV2	-	TRBJ2-1	TRBD1	TGTGCCAGCAGTGCACAGGGGATAGGAAATGAGCAGTTCTTC	CASSAQGIGNEQFF